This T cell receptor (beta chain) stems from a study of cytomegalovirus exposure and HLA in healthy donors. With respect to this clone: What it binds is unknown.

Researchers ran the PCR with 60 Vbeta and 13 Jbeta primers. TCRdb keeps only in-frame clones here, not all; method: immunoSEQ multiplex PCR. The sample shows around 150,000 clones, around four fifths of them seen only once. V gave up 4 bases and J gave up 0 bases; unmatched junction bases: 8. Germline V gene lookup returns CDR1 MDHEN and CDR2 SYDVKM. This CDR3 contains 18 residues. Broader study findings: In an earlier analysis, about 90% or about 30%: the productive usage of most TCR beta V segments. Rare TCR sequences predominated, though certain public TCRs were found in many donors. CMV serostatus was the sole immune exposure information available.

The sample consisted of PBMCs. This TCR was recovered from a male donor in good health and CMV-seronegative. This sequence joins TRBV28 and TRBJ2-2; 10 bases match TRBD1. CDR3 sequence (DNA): TGTGCCAGCAGTTACGGGACAGGGGACCCCACGAACACCGGGGAGCTGTTTTTT. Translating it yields CASSYGTGDPTNTGELFF.